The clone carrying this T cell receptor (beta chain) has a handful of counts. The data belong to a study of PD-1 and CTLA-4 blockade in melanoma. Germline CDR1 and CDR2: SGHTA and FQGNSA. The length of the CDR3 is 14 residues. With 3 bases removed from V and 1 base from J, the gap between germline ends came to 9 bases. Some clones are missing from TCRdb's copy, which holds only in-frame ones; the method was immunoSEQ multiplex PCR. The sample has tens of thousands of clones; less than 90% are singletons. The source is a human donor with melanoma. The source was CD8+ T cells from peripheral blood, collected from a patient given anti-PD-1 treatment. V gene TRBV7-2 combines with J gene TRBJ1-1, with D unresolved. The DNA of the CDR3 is TGTGCCAGCAGCTTGCTCTATTCGAACACTGAAGCTTTCTTT. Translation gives CASSLLYSNTEAFF. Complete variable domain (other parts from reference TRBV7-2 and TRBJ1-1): GAGVSQSPSNKVTEKGKDVELRCDPISGHTALYWYRQSLGQGLEFLIYFQGNSAPDKSGLPSDRFSAERTGGSVSTLTIQRTQQEDSAVYLCASSLLYSNTEAFFGQGTRLTVV.